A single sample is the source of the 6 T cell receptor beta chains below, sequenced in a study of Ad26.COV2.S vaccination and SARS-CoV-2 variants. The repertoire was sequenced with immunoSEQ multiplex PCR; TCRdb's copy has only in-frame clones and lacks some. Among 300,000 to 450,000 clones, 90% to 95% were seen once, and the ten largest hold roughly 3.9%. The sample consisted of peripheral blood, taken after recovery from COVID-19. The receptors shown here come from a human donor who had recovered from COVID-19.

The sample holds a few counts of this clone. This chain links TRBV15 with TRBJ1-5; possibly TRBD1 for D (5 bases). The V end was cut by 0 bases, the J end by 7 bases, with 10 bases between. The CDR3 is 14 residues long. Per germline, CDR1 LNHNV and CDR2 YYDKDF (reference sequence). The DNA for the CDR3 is TGTGCCACCAGCAGAGAGAGGGGATTGCAGCCCCAGCATTTT. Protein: CATSRERGLQPQHF.

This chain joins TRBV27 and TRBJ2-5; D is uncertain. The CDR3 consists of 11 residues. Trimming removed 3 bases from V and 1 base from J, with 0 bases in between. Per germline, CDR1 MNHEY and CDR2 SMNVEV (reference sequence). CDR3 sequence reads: CASSFQETQYF. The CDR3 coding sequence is TGTGCCAGCAGTTTCCAAGAGACCCAGTACTTC.

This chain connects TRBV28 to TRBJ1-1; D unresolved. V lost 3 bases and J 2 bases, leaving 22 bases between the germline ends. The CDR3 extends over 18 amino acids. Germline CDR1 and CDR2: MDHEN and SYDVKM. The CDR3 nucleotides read TGTGCCAGCAGTTTTTCTCCCCCGGGCCTAAGACTAAACACTGAAGCTTTCTTT. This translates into CASSFSPPGLRLNTEAFF.

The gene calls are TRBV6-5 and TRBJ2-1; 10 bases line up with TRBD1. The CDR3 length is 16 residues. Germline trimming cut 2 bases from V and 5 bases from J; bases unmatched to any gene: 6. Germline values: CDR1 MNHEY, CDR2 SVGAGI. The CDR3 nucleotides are TGTGCCAGCAGTTACCTCGGGACAGGGGTGAACAATGAGCAGTTCTTC. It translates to CASSYLGTGVNNEQFF.

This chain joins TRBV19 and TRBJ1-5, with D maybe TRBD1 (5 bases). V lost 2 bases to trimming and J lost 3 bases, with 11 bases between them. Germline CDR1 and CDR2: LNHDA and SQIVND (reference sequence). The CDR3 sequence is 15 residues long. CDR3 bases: TGTGCCAGTAGTATAAGGGACCTACCCAATCAGCCCCAGCATTTT. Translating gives CASSIRDLPNQPQHF.

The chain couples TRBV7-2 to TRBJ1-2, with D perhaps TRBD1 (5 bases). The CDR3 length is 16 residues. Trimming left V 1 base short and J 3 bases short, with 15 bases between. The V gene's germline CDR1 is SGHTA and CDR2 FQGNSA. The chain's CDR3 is CASSLGPQGVDYGYTF. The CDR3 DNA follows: TGTGCCAGCAGCTTAGGCCCCCAGGGAGTCGACTATGGCTACACCTTC.